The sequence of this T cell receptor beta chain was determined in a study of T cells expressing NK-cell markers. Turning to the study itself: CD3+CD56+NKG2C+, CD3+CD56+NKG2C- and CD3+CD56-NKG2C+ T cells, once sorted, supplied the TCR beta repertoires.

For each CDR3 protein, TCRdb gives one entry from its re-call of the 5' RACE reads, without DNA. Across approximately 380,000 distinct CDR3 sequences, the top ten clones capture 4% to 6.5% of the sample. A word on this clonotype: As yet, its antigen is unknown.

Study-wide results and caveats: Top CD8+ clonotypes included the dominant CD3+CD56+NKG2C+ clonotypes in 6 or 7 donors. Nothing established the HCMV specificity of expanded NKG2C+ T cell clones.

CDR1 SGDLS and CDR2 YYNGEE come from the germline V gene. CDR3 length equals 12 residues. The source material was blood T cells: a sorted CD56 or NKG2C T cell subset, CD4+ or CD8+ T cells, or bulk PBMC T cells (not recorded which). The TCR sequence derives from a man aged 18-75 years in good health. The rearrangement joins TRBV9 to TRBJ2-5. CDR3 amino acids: CASSGSRETQYF.